This TCR beta chain was sequenced for a study of shared clonotypes between healthy human individuals. This CDR3 has 14 amino acids. Germline lookup yields CDR1 SGHRS and CDR2 YFSETQ. The V gene lost 0 bases and the J gene lost 8 bases, with 11 bases spanning the gap. Across several immunoSEQ plates, the genomic DNA of each subset was split evenly. The data were produced by immunoSEQ multiplex PCR, yet TCRdb's version contains in-frame clones alone and is incomplete. The sample includes roughly 490,000 clones, roughly 85% seen only once; the top ten take over 9.5%. The chain uses TRBV5-1 and TRBJ1-4; D not certain. The clonotype comes from a woman aged 40-49 years in good health. Some clones in this sample may be carry-over from other donors' samples. The source material was PBMCs. The CDR3 nucleotides are TGCGCCAGCAGCTTGGGAGGATTCGGAGAAAAACTGTTTTTT. Protein: CASSLGGFGEKLFF.